This T cell receptor (beta chain) emerged from a study of identical twins. Healthy Caucasian individuals made up all the donors. The CDR3 spans 17 residues. CDR1 and CDR2 from the germline V gene are SGHTA and FQGNSA. Trimming shortened V by 2 bases and J by 0 bases, and 14 bases separated the two germline ends. TCRdb fed the 5' RACE reads into MiXCR, producing one record per CDR3 protein. Of over 200,000 distinct CDR3 sequences listed, about a tenth were seen once; the top ten hold 5.1%. At least ten counts were recorded for this clonotype. Sequencing was performed on memory (CD45RO+) T cells sorted from blood. This sequence originates from a woman between 18 and 30 years old in good health. The chain carries TRBV7-2 and TRBJ1-3; D is possibly TRBD1 (5 bases). This CDR3 is CASSLRGSLTSGNTIYF. The CDR3 DNA reads TGTGCCAGCAGCTTACGGGGCAGCCTCACCTCTGGAAACACCATATATTTT.